This TCR beta chain was profiled in a study of blood T cells in healthy people across ages. Germline V gives CDR1 SGHRS, CDR2 YFSETQ. The CDR3 extends over 14 amino acids. Study observations and caveats: Because sorting was not performed, PBMCs prevented conclusive naive versus antigen-experienced comparison.

This clonotype appeared many times. Its antigen is currently unknown. A read error may produce the germline difference seen at one junction end. Sample-barcoded 5' priming and a J-beta primer mix drove a second PCR of about 6 to 12 cycles. Per-sample output comprised a minimum of 2.5 million paired-end reads containing CDR3. TCRdb reprocessed the 5' RACE reads with MiXCR, giving one entry per CDR3 protein. Here the sample spans 910,000 or so distinct CDR3 sequences, roughly 47% being singletons. Specimen: blood. The chain has TRBV5-1 and TRBJ2-3; the D gene is possibly TRBD2 (5 bases). The origin of this receptor is a woman aged 55-70 years in good health. The CDR3 loop is CASSLGGSADTQYF. CDR3 coding DNA: TGTGCCAGCAGCTTAGGTGGGAGCGCAGATACGCAGTATTTT.